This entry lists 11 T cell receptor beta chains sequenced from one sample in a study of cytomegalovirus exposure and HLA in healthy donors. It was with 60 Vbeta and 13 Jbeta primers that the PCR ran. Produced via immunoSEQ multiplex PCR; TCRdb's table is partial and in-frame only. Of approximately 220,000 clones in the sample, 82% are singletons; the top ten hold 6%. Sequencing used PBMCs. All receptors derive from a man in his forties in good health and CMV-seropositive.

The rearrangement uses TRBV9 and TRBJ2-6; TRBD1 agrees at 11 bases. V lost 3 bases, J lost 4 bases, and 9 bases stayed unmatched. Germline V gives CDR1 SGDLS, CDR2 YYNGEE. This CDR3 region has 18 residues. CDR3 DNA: TGTGCCAGCAGCGACCGGACAGGGGGCGCGTCCGGGGCCAACGTCCTGACTTTC. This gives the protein CASSDRTGGASGANVLTF. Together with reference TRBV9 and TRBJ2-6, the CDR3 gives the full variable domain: DSGVTQTPKHLITATGQRVTLRCSPRSGDLSVYWYQQSLDQGLQFLIQYYNGEERAKGNILERFSAQQFPDLHSELNLSSLELGDSALYFCASSDRTGGASGANVLTFGAGSRLTVL.

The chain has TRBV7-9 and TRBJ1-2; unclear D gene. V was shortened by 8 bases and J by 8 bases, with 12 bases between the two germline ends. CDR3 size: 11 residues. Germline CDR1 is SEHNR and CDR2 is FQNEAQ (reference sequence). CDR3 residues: CASPGGGGYTF. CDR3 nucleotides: TGTGCCAGCCCTGGAGGAGGAGGCTACACCTTC.

The DNA of the CDR3 is TGTGCCTGGGTGCCAGCAGGGATATCCTACAATGAGCAGTTCTTC. It yields the protein CAWVPAGISYNEQFF. The rearrangement uses TRBV30 and TRBJ2-1; possibly TRBD1 for D (5 bases). There are 15 residues in the CDR3. CDR1 and CDR2 (germline): GTSNPN, SVGIG (reference sequence). V dropped 5 bases and J dropped 1 base, with 15 bases sitting between them.

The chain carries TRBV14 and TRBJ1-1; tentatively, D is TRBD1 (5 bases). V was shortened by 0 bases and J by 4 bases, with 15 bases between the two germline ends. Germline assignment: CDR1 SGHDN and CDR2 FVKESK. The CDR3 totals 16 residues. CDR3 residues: CASSQEGGGYGTEAFF. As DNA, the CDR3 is TGTGCCAGCAGCCAAGAGGGGGGAGGCTATGGCACTGAAGCTTTCTTT.

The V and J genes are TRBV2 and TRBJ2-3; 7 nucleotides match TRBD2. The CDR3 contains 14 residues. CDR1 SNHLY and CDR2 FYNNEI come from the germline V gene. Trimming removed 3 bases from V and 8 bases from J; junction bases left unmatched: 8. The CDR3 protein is CASSDVGGKGTQYF. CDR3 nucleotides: TGTGCCAGCAGTGATGTGGGGGGGAAGGGTACGCAGTATTTT. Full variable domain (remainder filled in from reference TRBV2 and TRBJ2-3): EPEVTQTPSHQVTQMGQEVILRCVPISNHLYFYWYRQILGQKVEFLVSFYNNEISEKSEIFDDQFSVERPDGSNFTLKIRSTKLEDSAMYFCASSDVGGKGTQYFGPGTRLTVL.

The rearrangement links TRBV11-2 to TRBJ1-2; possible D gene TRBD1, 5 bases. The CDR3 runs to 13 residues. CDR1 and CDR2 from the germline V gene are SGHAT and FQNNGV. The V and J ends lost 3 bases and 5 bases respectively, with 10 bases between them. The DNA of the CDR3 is TGTGCCAGCAGCTTGGGACTGGGGTATGGCTACACCTTC. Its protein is CASSLGLGYGYTF.

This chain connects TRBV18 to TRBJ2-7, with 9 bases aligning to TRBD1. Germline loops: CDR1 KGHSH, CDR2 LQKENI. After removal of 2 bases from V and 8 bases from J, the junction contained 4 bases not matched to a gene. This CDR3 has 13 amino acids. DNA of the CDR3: TGTGCCAGCTCACCAGAGGGACAGGGAAAGCAGTACTTC. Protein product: CASSPEGQGKQYF.

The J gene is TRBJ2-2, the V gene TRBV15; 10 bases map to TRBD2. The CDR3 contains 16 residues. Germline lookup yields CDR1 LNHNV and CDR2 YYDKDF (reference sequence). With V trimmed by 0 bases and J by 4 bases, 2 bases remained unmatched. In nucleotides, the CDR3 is TGTGCCACCAGCAGAGAGACTAGCGGGCGCACCGGGGAGCTGTTTTTT. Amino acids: CATSRETSGRTGELFF.

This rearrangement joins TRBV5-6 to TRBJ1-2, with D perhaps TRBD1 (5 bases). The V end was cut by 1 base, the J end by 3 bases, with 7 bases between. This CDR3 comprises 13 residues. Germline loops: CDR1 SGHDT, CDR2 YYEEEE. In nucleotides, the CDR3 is TGTGCCAGCAGCTTGATGACAGACTATGGCTACACCTTC. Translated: CASSLMTDYGYTF.

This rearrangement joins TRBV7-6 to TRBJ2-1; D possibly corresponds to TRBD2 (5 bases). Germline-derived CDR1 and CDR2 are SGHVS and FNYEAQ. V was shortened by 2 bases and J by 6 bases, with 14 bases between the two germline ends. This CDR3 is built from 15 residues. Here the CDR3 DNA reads TGTGCCAGCAGCTTACTCCAAGCTAGCAGCAATGAGCAGTTCTTC. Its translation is CASSLLQASSNEQFF. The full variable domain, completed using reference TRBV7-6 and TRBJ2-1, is GAGVSQSPRYKVTKRGQDVALRCDPISGHVSLYWYRQALGQGPEFLTYFNYEAQQDKSGLPNDRFSAERPEGSISTLTIQRTEQRDSAMYRCASSLLQASSNEQFFGPGTRLTVL.

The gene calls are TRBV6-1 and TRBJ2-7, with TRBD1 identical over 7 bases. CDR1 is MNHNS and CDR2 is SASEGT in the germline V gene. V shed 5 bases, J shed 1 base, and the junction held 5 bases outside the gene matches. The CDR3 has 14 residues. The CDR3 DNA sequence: TGTGCCAGCAGTCCTCGGACAGGTTCCTACGAGCAGTACGTC. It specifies CASSPRTGSYEQYV.